These 7 T cell receptor beta chains were all obtained from the same sample, sequenced in a study of spatial heterogeneity in lung cancer. Overall study results and limits: One measure, the expanded intratumoral alpha and beta TCR count, tracked tumor mutation counts.

These receptors' targets are unknown. Time point of the sample: sample taken at primary tumor resection. From the 5' RACE reads, TCRdb called clonotypes with MiXCR, one entry per CDR3 protein. Of about 22,000 distinct CDR3 sequences in the sample, 8.8% were seen once. The starting material was lung tumor tissue, obtained at surgery. These receptors were taken from a male donor with early-stage non-small cell lung cancer.

This clonotype has at least ten counts. The V call is TRBV28, the J call TRBJ1-2; 8 bases line up with TRBD1. CDR3 length equals 17 residues. The V segment lost 1 base and the J segment 4 bases; nucleotides outside the gene matches: 11. Per the germline V gene, CDR1 is MDHEN and CDR2 is SYDVKM. The CDR3 coding sequence is TGTGCCAGCAGTTTATTGGAACAGGGGGTGTGGATCTATGGCTACACCTTC. It encodes CASSLLEQGVWIYGYTF.

This clonotype was detected many times. The chain carries TRBV28 and TRBJ2-5; TRBD1 aligns across 11 bases. Germline-derived CDR1 and CDR2 are MDHEN and SYDVKM. V gave up 6 bases and J gave up 5 bases; unmatched junction bases: 8. The length of the CDR3 is 15 residues. The CDR3 bases are TGTGCCAGCAGCGACCAGGGACAGGGGGGGGAGACCCAGTACTTC. Protein sequence: CASSDQGQGGETQYF.

This clonotype was seen repeatedly, ten times or more. V and J are TRBV6-2 or TRBV6-3 and TRBJ1-2, with a weak D call TRBD1 (6 bases). The CDR3 is made up of 15 amino acids. The ends were cut back, 2 bases at V and 8 bases at J, with 18 bases in the middle. The germline V gene encodes CDR1 MNHEY and CDR2 SVGEGT. Here the CDR3 reads CASSYRMDRLLGYTF. The DNA of the CDR3 is TGTGCCAGCAGTTACAGGATGGACAGACTATTGGGCTACACCTTC.

The sample holds many counts of this clonotype. CDR3 sequence reads: CSVLFGTSDEPQHF. The CDR3 DNA sequence: TGCAGCGTTCTATTCGGGACATCCGACGAGCCCCAGCATTTT. The V call is TRBV29-1, the J call TRBJ1-5, with D perhaps TRBD1 (6 bases). The V end was cut by 5 bases, the J end by 8 bases, with 19 bases between. Germline assignment: CDR1 SQVTM and CDR2 ANQGSEA. The CDR3 extends over 14 amino acids.

The CDR3, as DNA: TGTGCCAGCAGCCCTAGGACTAGCGGGGCCTACGAGCAGTACTTC. It is translated as CASSPRTSGAYEQYF. The V gene is TRBV11-2, the J gene TRBJ2-7; 12 nucleotides agree with TRBD2. Germline CDR1 SGHAT, CDR2 FQNNGV. CDR3 size: 15 residues. V lost 5 bases to trimming and J lost 2 bases; unmatched junction nucleotides: 4.

This clonotype occurred a few times. This sequence joins TRBV29-1 and TRBJ2-3; D is perhaps TRBD2 (6 bases). With 1 base removed from V and 6 bases from J, the gap between germline ends came to 14 bases. This CDR3 contains 14 residues. CDR1 is SQVTM and CDR2 is ANQGSEA in the germline V gene. CDR3 residues: CSVEAGDPYDTQYF. For the CDR3, the DNA is TGCAGCGTTGAAGCGGGGGACCCTTACGATACGCAGTATTTT.

This clonotype was picked up many times. J is TRBJ1-1 and V is TRBV7-9, with 8 positions matching TRBD1. This CDR3 has 11 amino acids. The trim removed 5 bases at V and 11 bases at J, leaving 4 bases unmatched. Germline CDR1 SEHNR, CDR2 FQNEAQ (reference sequence). CDR3 amino acids: CASSPGQAAFF. CDR3 nucleotides: TGTGCCAGCAGCCCGGGACAGGCGGCTTTCTTT.